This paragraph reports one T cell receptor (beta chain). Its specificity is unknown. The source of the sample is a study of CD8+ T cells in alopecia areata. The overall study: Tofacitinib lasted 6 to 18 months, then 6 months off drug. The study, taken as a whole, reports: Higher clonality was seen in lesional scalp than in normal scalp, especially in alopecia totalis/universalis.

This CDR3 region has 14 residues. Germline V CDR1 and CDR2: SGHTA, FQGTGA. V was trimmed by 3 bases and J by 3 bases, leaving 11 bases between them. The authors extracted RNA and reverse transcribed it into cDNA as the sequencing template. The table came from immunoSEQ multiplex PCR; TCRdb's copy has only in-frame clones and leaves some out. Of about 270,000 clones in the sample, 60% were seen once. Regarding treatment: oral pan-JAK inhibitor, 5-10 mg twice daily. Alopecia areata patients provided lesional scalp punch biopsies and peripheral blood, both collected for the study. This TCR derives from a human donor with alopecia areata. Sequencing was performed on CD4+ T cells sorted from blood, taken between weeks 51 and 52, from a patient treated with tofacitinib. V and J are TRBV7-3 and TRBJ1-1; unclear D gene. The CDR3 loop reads CASSFGEADTEAFF. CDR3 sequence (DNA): TGTGCCAGCAGCTTCGGGGAGGCGGACACTGAAGCTTTCTTT.